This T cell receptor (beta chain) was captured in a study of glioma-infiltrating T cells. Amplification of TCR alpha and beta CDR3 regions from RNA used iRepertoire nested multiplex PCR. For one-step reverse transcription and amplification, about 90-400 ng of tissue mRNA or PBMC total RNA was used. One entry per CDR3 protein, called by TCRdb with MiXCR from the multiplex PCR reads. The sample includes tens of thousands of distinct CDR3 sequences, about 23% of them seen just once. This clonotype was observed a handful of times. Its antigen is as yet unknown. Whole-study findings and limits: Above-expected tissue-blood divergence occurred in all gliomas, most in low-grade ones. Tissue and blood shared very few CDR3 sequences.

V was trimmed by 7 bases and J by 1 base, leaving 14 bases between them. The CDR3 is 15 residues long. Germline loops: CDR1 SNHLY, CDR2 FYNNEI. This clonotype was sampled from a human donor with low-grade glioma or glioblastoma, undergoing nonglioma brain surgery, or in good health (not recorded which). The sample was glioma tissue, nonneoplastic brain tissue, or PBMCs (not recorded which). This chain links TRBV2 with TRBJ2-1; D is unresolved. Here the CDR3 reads CASTLTPGSYNEQFF. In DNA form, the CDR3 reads TGTGCCAGCACCCTAACACCGGGTTCCTACAATGAGCAGTTCTTC.